The text below deals with one T cell receptor beta chain. The target antigen is unknown. With a J-beta primer mix and a sample-barcoded 5' primer, a second PCR ran about 7 to 12 cycles. TCRdb re-analysed the 5' RACE reads in MiXCR, keeping a single row per CDR3 protein. The sample contains around 1.5 million distinct CDR3 sequences, 45% to 70% of which appear only once. The entry originates in a study of blood T cells in healthy people across ages. General study points: Estimates of total diversity, which came from one million sequenced T cells, were considered to be underestimates. In these data, TCR beta diversity tracked strongly with naive T cell percentage. Roughly linear age-related decline in beta diversity appeared, significant by age about 37.

Germline CDR1 MGHRA, CDR2 YSYEKL. The V gene end was trimmed by 4 bases and the J gene end by 3 bases; junction bases not matched to a gene: 15. The CDR3 totals 18 residues. V gene TRBV4-1 combines with J gene TRBJ2-3, with 8 positions matching TRBD2. The sequence was collected from a man aged 18 to 30 in good health. Input material: blood. The CDR3 loop reads CASSLVRSWGGGTDTQYF. Here the CDR3 DNA reads TGCGCCAGCAGCCTAGTTAGGAGTTGGGGCGGGGGGACAGATACGCAGTATTTT.